The 17 T cell receptor beta chains given below trace back to one sample, sequenced in a study of radiotherapy plus CTLA-4 blockade in lung cancer. The method was immunoSEQ multiplex PCR; TCRdb's version includes in-frame clones alone and lacks a portion of them. The sample includes 89,000 or so clones, 75% to 90% of them seen just once. The sample was peripheral blood, taken from a patient treated with radiotherapy plus ipilimumab. The receptors were gathered from a human donor with non-small cell lung cancer who had a partial response to radiotherapy plus ipilimumab.

The V gene is TRBV7-3, the J gene TRBJ2-5; 10 bases agree with TRBD2. The ends lost 3 bases at V and 4 bases at J; junction bases unmatched: 5. Germline V gene data show CDR1 as SGHTA and CDR2 as FQGTGA. The CDR3 consists of 15 residues. CDR3 in DNA: TGTGCCAGCAGCTTTAGCGGGGGGCGCAGAGAGACCCAGTACTTC. Its protein is CASSFSGGRRETQYF.

V is TRBV5-1 and J is TRBJ2-1, with TRBD2 as a possible D gene (6 bases). V lost 0 bases, J lost 15 bases, and 10 bases lay in between. The CDR3 loop spans 11 amino acids. Germline lookup yields CDR1 SGHRS and CDR2 YFSETQ. CDR3 region: CASSLAGEVFF. The CDR3 DNA follows: TGCGCCAGCAGCTTGGCGGGAGAGGTGTTCTTC.

The chain combines TRBV18 with TRBJ1-6; D remains unclear. Germline V gene data show CDR1 as KGHSH and CDR2 as LQKENI. This CDR3 is built from 13 residues. Trimming left V 5 bases short and J 7 bases short, with 9 bases between. CDR3 nucleotide sequence: TGTGCCAGCTCATCGTCAGGAAATTCACCCCTCCACTTT. Its protein product is CASSSSGNSPLHF.

The gene calls are TRBV19 and TRBJ2-2, with 8 bases that match TRBD2. Trimming removed 5 bases from V and 7 bases from J; junction bases left unmatched: 15. CDR3 length: 17 amino acids. Germline V gives CDR1 LNHDA, CDR2 SQIVND (reference sequence). DNA for the CDR3: TGTGCCAGTAGTTCTCGAGGGAGCGGGAGATGGGACGGGGAGCTGTTTTTT. Protein: CASSSRGSGRWDGELFF.

The genes are TRBV18 and TRBJ2-5; D perhaps matches TRBD1 (6 bases). The V end was cut by 1 base, the J end by 2 bases, with 14 bases between. Germline V lookup: CDR1 KGHSH, CDR2 LQKENI. The CDR3 sequence is 16 residues long. CDR3 DNA: TGTGCCAGCTCACCACGATCGGGACACCTACAAGAGACCCAGTACTTC. Residues: CASSPRSGHLQETQYF.

The CDR3 protein is CASSLEGQVYNEQFF. The CDR3 bases are TGCGCCAGCAGCTTGGAGGGACAGGTGTACAATGAGCAGTTCTTC. The J gene is TRBJ2-1, the V gene TRBV5-1, with 8 positions matching TRBD1. This CDR3 is 15 amino acids long. V lost 0 bases to trimming and J lost 4 bases; unmatched junction nucleotides: 3. Germline V gives CDR1 SGHRS, CDR2 YFSETQ.

This rearrangement joins TRBV27 to TRBJ2-1, with TRBD1 as a possible D gene (5 bases). From germline, CDR1 is MNHEY and CDR2 SMNVEV (reference sequence). The CDR3 spans 15 residues. Trimming stripped 4 bases from V and 4 bases from J, with 14 bases between. The CDR3 reads CASSYRPTPYNEQFF. The CDR3 DNA reads as TGTGCCAGCAGTTACAGGCCAACTCCTTACAATGAGCAGTTCTTC.

This sequence joins TRBV9 and TRBJ2-1; 11 bases line up with TRBD2. From germline, CDR1 is SGDLS and CDR2 YYNGEE. The CDR3 has 17 amino acids. V lost 0 bases, J lost 1 base, and 3 bases stayed unmatched. This CDR3 reads CASSVATSGSSYNEQFF. CDR3 in DNA: TGTGCCAGCAGCGTAGCTACTAGCGGGAGTTCCTACAATGAGCAGTTCTTC.

This chain uses TRBV6-5 with TRBJ2-2; 10 bases line up with TRBD1. Trimming took 4 bases from V and 1 from J; bases not matched to a gene: 3. The CDR3 extends over 16 amino acids. Germline values: CDR1 MNHEY, CDR2 SVGAGI. CDR3 nucleotides: TGTGCCAGCAGTTTGGACAGGGGGAGGAACACCGGGGAGCTGTTTTTT. The encoded protein is CASSLDRGRNTGELFF.

This chain connects TRBV11-2 to TRBJ2-5, with D perhaps TRBD1 (6 bases). Trimming removed 5 bases at V and 1 base at J, with 11 bases between. This CDR3 contains 14 residues. Germline CDR1 is SGHAT and CDR2 is FQNNGV. In nucleotides, the CDR3 is TGTGCCAGCAGCCCTTCGGACAGCCAAGAGACCCAGTACTTC. It encodes CASSPSDSQETQYF.

J is TRBJ2-1 and V is TRBV28, with 12 positions matching TRBD2. CDR3 length: 18 amino acids. The J segment lost 8 bases and the V segment lost 7 bases, leaving 18 bases of the junction unmatched. Germline loops: CDR1 MDHEN, CDR2 SYDVKM. This CDR3 is CASKGNRGLAGMGDEQFF. DNA of the CDR3: TGTGCCAGCAAGGGTAATCGTGGACTAGCGGGAATGGGCGATGAGCAGTTCTTC.

The rearrangement uses TRBV2 and TRBJ2-7, with unresolved D. The length of the CDR3 is 12 residues. V was pared by 8 bases and J by 6 bases, with 14 bases between. CDR1 and CDR2 from the germline V gene are SNHLY and FYNNEI. The CDR3 sequence: CASQPQSPEQYF. CDR3 DNA: TGTGCCAGCCAACCACAGAGTCCCGAGCAGTACTTC.

The chain joins TRBV7-9 to TRBJ1-4, with TRBD1 as a possible D gene (5 bases). The CDR3 has 15 amino acids. From germline, CDR1 is SEHNR and CDR2 FQNEAQ (reference sequence). The V and J ends lost 6 bases and 6 bases respectively, with 17 bases between them. CDR3 loop: CASSLGGGLDEKLFF. The CDR3 DNA follows: TGTGCCAGCAGTTTGGGGGGGGGATTGGATGAAAAACTGTTTTTT.

This chain joins TRBV4-2 and TRBJ2-7, with 15 bases identical to TRBD2. This CDR3 region has 21 residues. Germline CDR1 is LGHNA and CDR2 is YNFKEQ. Losses at the gene ends were 0 bases for V and 2 bases for J; bases not matched to a gene: 14. The CDR3 sequence: CASSQEAGQGTSGRRAYEQYF. As DNA, the CDR3 is TGTGCCAGCAGCCAAGAGGCTGGTCAGGGGACTAGCGGGAGGAGGGCCTACGAGCAGTACTTC.

This rearrangement joins TRBV28 to TRBJ1-5, with D maybe TRBD1 (5 bases). The CDR3 totals 15 residues. V shed 2 bases and J shed 6 bases, with 14 bases lying between them. Germline loops: CDR1 MDHEN, CDR2 SYDVKM. The CDR3 loop is CASSLGQGYRQPQHF. CDR3 in DNA: TGTGCCAGCAGTTTAGGGCAGGGTTATCGTCAGCCCCAGCATTTT.

This sequence joins TRBV11-2 and TRBJ2-7; 10 nucleotides match TRBD1. Losses at the gene ends were 5 bases for V and 2 bases for J; bases not matched to a gene: 6. Germline CDR1 and CDR2: SGHAT and FQNNGV. The CDR3 loop spans 15 amino acids. The CDR3 here is CASSARDRGTYEQYF. The DNA for the CDR3 is TGTGCCAGCAGCGCCCGGGACAGGGGTACCTACGAGCAGTACTTC.

The rearrangement joins TRBV28 to TRBJ2-1, with TRBD2 matching 8 bases. After removal of 7 bases from V and 10 bases from J, the junction contained 24 bases not matched to a gene. This CDR3 has 18 residues. Germline V gene data show CDR1 as MDHEN and CDR2 as SYDVKM. CDR3 in amino acids: CASTSRQSYSGKGPEQFF. The CDR3 bases are TGTGCCAGCACCTCTCGACAGTCCTATAGCGGGAAAGGTCCGGAGCAGTTCTTC.